This TCR beta chain was found in a study of T cell responses to AZD1222 COVID-19 vaccine. Findings and caveats of the study: Spike as a whole was targeted by vaccine-associated CD4 TCRs, dominant at 160-218 and 743-854. Seropositive status at baseline applied to only six AZD1222 recipients. In all cases, repertoires were sampled only after the peak T cell response.

V lost 2 bases and J 8 bases, leaving 12 bases between the germline ends. Germline V lookup: CDR1 KGHSH, CDR2 LQKENI. CDR3 size: 13 residues. About this clone itself: Its antigen is as yet unknown.

Profiled with immunoSEQ multiplex PCR; TCRdb holds only in-frame clones, not every one. The sample lists more than 150,000 clones; around 90% were seen once. Second doses were pooled across both intervals (about 4 or about 12 weeks). The sequence came from an adult who received the AZD1222 COVID-19 vaccine. Sequenced material: peripheral blood, taken 28 days after the second AZD1222 dose. This chain connects TRBV18 to TRBJ1-2; D not certain. The CDR3 protein is CASSPGYDIGYTF. DNA for the CDR3: TGTGCCAGCTCACCAGGTTACGACATAGGCTACACCTTC.